The next 27 T cell receptor beta chains were all read from a single sample in a study of blood T cell repertoires in COVID-19. Repertoires were generated with immunoSEQ multiplex PCR, while TCRdb's copy carries only in-frame clones and drops some. The data show about 220,000 clones, 75% to 85% seen once. The sequencing sample was made of peripheral blood. All receptors derive from a human donor in a cohort sampled during active COVID-19.

This clone has more than one count but fewer than ten. Other DNA sequences of this sample code for an identical CDR3. The chain couples TRBV28 to TRBJ1-2; the D gene is possibly TRBD1 (5 bases). Trimming took 5 bases from V and 4 from J, leaving 14 bases between them. The germline V gene has CDR1 MDHEN and CDR2 SYDVKM. This CDR3 spans 14 amino acids. The CDR3, as DNA: TGTGCCAGCAGTCCCCTCGACGGGGGCTATGGCTACACCTTC. This translates into CASSPLDGGYGYTF.

The chain combines TRBV12-5 with TRBJ2-5; D remains ambiguous. Per germline, CDR1 LGHNT and CDR2 FRNRAP. The CDR3 totals 12 residues. The V gene lost 3 bases and the J gene lost 2 bases, with 4 bases spanning the gap. CDR3 coding DNA: TGTGCTAGTGGTTTATCGCAAGAGACCCAGTACTTC. It codes for CASGLSQETQYF. Looking up the rest from reference TRBV12-5 and TRBJ2-5 gives the full variable domain: DARVTQTPRHKVTEMGQEVTMRCQPILGHNTVFWYRQTMMQGLELLAYFRNRAPLDDSGMPKDRFSAEMPDATLATLKIQPSEPRDSAVYFCASGLSQETQYFGPGTRLLVL.

The sample holds one count of this clone. V and J are TRBV5-4 and TRBJ1-1; D is perhaps TRBD1 (6 bases). V lost 1 base and J 1 base, leaving 8 bases between the germline ends. The CDR3 runs to 14 residues. Looked up from germline, CDR1 is SGHNT and CDR2 is YYREEE (reference sequence). The DNA of the CDR3 is TGTGCCAGCAGCTTGAGGACAGCGAACACTGAAGCTTTCTTT. It codes for CASSLRTANTEAFF.

The gene calls are TRBV6-5 and TRBJ2-5, with 9 bases identical to TRBD2. Germline V CDR1 and CDR2: MNHEY, SVGAGI. The CDR3 loop spans 15 amino acids. The ends lost 1 base at V and 5 bases at J; junction bases unmatched: 5. Written as DNA, the CDR3 is TGTGCCAGCAGTTACTTGCGGGGGGGCGTGGAGACCCAGTACTTC. Translated: CASSYLRGGVETQYF.

The chain's CDR3 is CASSADRNTEAFF. The DNA of the CDR3 is TGTGCCAGTAGCGCCGACAGGAACACTGAAGCTTTCTTT. The rearrangement joins TRBV19 to TRBJ1-1, with a tentative D call TRBD1 (5 bases). CDR3 length equals 13 residues. CDR1 LNHDA and CDR2 SQIVND come from the germline V gene (reference sequence). Deletions cut 6 bases from V and 1 base from J, with 9 bases between.

A single count supports this clone. The chain couples TRBV11-1 to TRBJ2-5; D not resolved. This CDR3 is 14 amino acids long. The germline CDR1 and CDR2 sequences are SGHAT and FQDESV (reference sequence). V was pared by 10 bases and J by 4 bases, with 19 bases between. DNA for the CDR3: TGTGCCACCCGACCTGTGACTGGATCAGAGACCCAGTACTTC. This sequence encodes CATRPVTGSETQYF.

CDR3: CATSRTGIFSGANVLTF. The DNA for the CDR3 is TGTGCCACCAGCAGGACAGGTATCTTCTCTGGGGCCAACGTCCTGACTTTC. The chain uses TRBV15 and TRBJ2-6, with a tentative D call TRBD1 (6 bases). Germline CDR1 LNHNV, CDR2 YYDKDF (reference sequence). The V end lost 3 bases, the J end lost 0 bases, and 12 bases lay between the germline ends. There are 17 residues in the CDR3.

The chain combines TRBV5-4 with TRBJ2-1; perhaps TRBD2 as D (6 bases). Germline V gives CDR1 SGHNT, CDR2 YYREEE (reference sequence). The CDR3 covers 15 residues. The V end was cut by 5 bases, the J end by 1 base, with 13 bases between. The CDR3 coding sequence is TGTGCCAGCAGTCCGGGGACTTATTCCTACAATGAGCAGTTCTTC. Its translation: CASSPGTYSYNEQFF.

This sequence joins TRBV2 and TRBJ1-5, with TRBD1 identical over 7 bases. V was clipped by 5 bases and J by 4 bases; unmatched bases: 5. The CDR3 totals 14 residues. The germline V gene has CDR1 SNHLY and CDR2 FYNNEI. The CDR3 sequence is CASSYTGANQPQHF. CDR3 bases: TGTGCCAGCAGTTATACAGGGGCTAATCAGCCCCAGCATTTT.

V is TRBV19 and J is TRBJ2-3; 12 positions match TRBD2. V shed 3 bases and J 7 bases; nucleotides not matched to a gene: 5. Germline CDR1 and CDR2: LNHDA and SQIVND (reference sequence). This CDR3 comprises 15 residues. CDR3 DNA sequence: TGTGCCAGTAGTATGACTAGCGGGAGTATAAATACGCAGTATTTT. It translates to CASSMTSGSINTQYF.

The J gene is TRBJ1-6, the V gene TRBV19; 7 bases line up with TRBD1. The CDR3 is 19 amino acids. Trimming cost V 8 bases and J 1 base; bases outside gene matches: 17. Germline values: CDR1 LNHDA, CDR2 SQIVND (reference sequence). This CDR3 reads CASGNTFYRGRSYNSPLHF. The CDR3 DNA sequence: TGTGCCAGTGGGAATACTTTCTACAGGGGTAGATCCTATAATTCACCCCTCCACTTT.

This chain connects TRBV28 to TRBJ2-7, with 8 bases lining up with TRBD2. From germline, CDR1 is MDHEN and CDR2 SYDVKM. The CDR3 is made up of 15 amino acids. Germline trimming cut 6 bases from V and 2 bases from J; bases unmatched to any gene: 9. The CDR3: CASRTGGGRPYEQYF. In DNA, the CDR3 is TGTGCCAGCAGAACGGGAGGGGGTCGGCCCTACGAGCAGTACTTC.

The chain joins TRBV7-2 to TRBJ2-2, with D perhaps matching TRBD2 (6 bases). This CDR3 comprises 14 residues. Germline CDR1 is SGHTA and CDR2 is FQGNSA. The V gene lost 2 bases and the J gene lost 4 bases, with 8 bases spanning the gap. The CDR3 bases are TGTGCCAGCAGCTTACTGGGGGGCACCGGGGAGCTGTTTTTT. The encoded protein is CASSLLGGTGELFF.

This clone was seen a few times. The chain carries TRBV7-9 and TRBJ1-4, with TRBD1 matching 8 bases. The ends lost 5 bases at V and 5 bases at J; junction bases unmatched: 10. Germline loops: CDR1 SEHNR, CDR2 FQNEAQ (reference sequence). This CDR3 has 16 residues. As DNA, the CDR3 is TGTGCCAGCAGCCGCTGGGGGACAGGCGGCAATGAAAAACTGTTTTTT. Translating it yields CASSRWGTGGNEKLFF.

The genes are TRBV28 and TRBJ1-1; D is ambiguous. This CDR3 comprises 12 residues. Trimming left V 8 bases short and J 8 bases short, with 15 bases between. Germline CDR1 reads MDHEN; CDR2 reads SYDVKM. The CDR3 loop is CASEGAPGEAFF. DNA for the CDR3: TGTGCCAGCGAGGGAGCTCCGGGGGAAGCTTTCTTT.

The rearrangement links TRBV5-6 to TRBJ1-3; D perhaps matches TRBD1 (6 bases). Germline V gene data show CDR1 as SGHDT and CDR2 as YYEEEE. The CDR3 has 15 residues. V was trimmed by 1 base and J by 4 bases, leaving 12 bases between them. The CDR3 protein is CASSLQGLKGNTIYF. As DNA, the CDR3 is TGTGCCAGCAGCTTGCAGGGGTTGAAGGGAAACACCATATATTTT.

This clone occurred once. The chain employs TRBV5-1 and TRBJ2-3; maybe TRBD2 (5 bases). V was trimmed by 3 bases and J by 5 bases, leaving 19 bases between them. CDR3 length: 16 residues. In germline, CDR1 is SGHRS, CDR2 YFSETQ. CDR3 sequence: CASSSPTGIPRDTQYF. The CDR3 region has the DNA TGCGCCAGCAGCTCCCCTACGGGGATCCCAAGAGATACGCAGTATTTT.

V is TRBV7-9 and J is TRBJ2-1, with D uncertain. Deletions cut 0 bases from V and 9 bases from J, with 12 bases between. Germline V lookup: CDR1 SEHNR, CDR2 FQNEAQ (reference sequence). This CDR3 has 14 residues. CDR3 nucleotide sequence: TGTGCCAGCAGCTTAGCTGAGCTAAGTACTGAGCAGTTCTTC. Encoded protein: CASSLAELSTEQFF.

This chain uses TRBV18 with TRBJ1-1; 8 bases match TRBD1. V lost 2 bases, J lost 3 bases, and 5 bases stayed unmatched. Germline values: CDR1 KGHSH, CDR2 LQKENI. This CDR3 contains 15 residues. CDR3 DNA sequence: TGTGCCAGCTCACCAAAAACAGGGGGAGACACTGAAGCTTTCTTT. It codes for CASSPKTGGDTEAFF.

The chain has TRBV24-1 and TRBJ2-3, with 7 bases lining up with TRBD2. The CDR3 runs 17 residues. The germline gives CDR1 KGHDR, CDR2 SFDVKD. The V segment lost 4 bases and the J segment 0 bases; nucleotides outside the gene matches: 9. The CDR3 region is CATSDPMRLASTDTQYF. In DNA form, the CDR3 reads TGTGCCACCAGTGACCCCATGCGACTAGCTAGCACAGATACGCAGTATTTT.

The chain combines TRBV9 with TRBJ1-4; the match to TRBD1 covers 7 bases. Germline-derived CDR1 and CDR2 are SGDLS and YYNGEE. Germline trimming cut 3 bases from V and 4 bases from J; bases unmatched to any gene: 3. The CDR3 spans 14 residues. The CDR3 DNA follows: TGTGCCAGCAGCGAGACAGGGAATAATGAAAAACTGTTTTTT. It yields the protein CASSETGNNEKLFF.

The rearrangement joins TRBV7-9 to TRBJ2-3, with 15 bases matching TRBD2. Unmatched junction bases numbered 4, after V lost 3 bases and J lost 9 bases. CDR3 length equals 15 residues. CDR1 and CDR2 (germline): SEHNR, FQNEAQ (reference sequence). This chain's CDR3 is CASSLSGTSGRTQYF. CDR3 DNA sequence: TGTGCCAGCAGCTTGTCCGGGACTAGCGGGAGGACGCAGTATTTT.

The chain employs TRBV7-2 and TRBJ1-2, with D hard to call. The CDR3 has 13 amino acids. Trimming left V 2 bases short and J 5 bases short, with 9 bases between. Germline V gene lookup returns CDR1 SGHTA and CDR2 FQGNSA. This chain's CDR3 is CASSLPVSYGYTF. Written as DNA, the CDR3 is TGTGCCAGCAGCTTACCTGTTTCTTATGGCTACACCTTC.

This sequence joins TRBV5-6 and TRBJ2-7; weak D call: TRBD1 (5 bases). V lost 2 bases to trimming and J lost 7 bases, with 16 bases between them. Germline V gene sequence: CDR1 SGHDT, CDR2 YYEEEE. The CDR3 extends over 14 amino acids. CDR3 nucleotides: TGTGCCAGCAGCTTTTCGCAGGGTCTGAGGGAGCAGTACTTC. Protein sequence: CASSFSQGLREQYF.

This rearrangement joins TRBV18 to TRBJ1-1; D is unresolved. The ends were cut back, 2 bases at V and 1 base at J, with 5 bases in the middle. Germline V CDR1 and CDR2: KGHSH, LQKENI. There are 13 residues in the CDR3. Here the CDR3 reads CASSPGGNTEAFF. DNA of the CDR3: TGTGCCAGCTCACCAGGCGGGAACACTGAAGCTTTCTTT.

V gene TRBV30 combines with J gene TRBJ1-5; no clear D gene. The germline V gene has CDR1 GTSNPN and CDR2 SVGIG (reference sequence). V lost 2 bases to trimming and J lost 0 bases, with 8 bases between them. CDR3 size: 14 residues. The DNA of the CDR3 is TGTGCCTGGAGTTCATGGGCTAGCAATCAGCCCCAGCATTTT. It yields the protein CAWSSWASNQPQHF.

In DNA form, the CDR3 reads TGTGCCAGCAGACCCCGGACAGGGGTTGATTCACCCCTCCACTTT. Translating it yields CASRPRTGVDSPLHF. The V gene is TRBV5-4, the J gene TRBJ1-6; TRBD1 agrees at 9 bases. The CDR3 runs 15 residues. The germline V gene has CDR1 SGHNT and CDR2 YYREEE (reference sequence). V gave up 5 bases and J gave up 8 bases; unmatched junction bases: 8.